This T cell receptor (beta chain) was documented in a study of blood T cell repertoires in COVID-19. This CDR3 region has 14 residues. With 6 bases clipped from V and 3 bases from J, the junction kept 5 bases outside the gene matches. Germline CDR1 is SNHLY and CDR2 is FYNNEI. Produced via immunoSEQ multiplex PCR; TCRdb's table is partial and in-frame only. The sample has 99,000 or so clones, around four fifths seen once. The sequenced material came from peripheral blood. The TCR sequence derives from a man aged 60 to 69 with acute or convalescent COVID-19. The chain links TRBV2 to TRBJ1-1; the match to TRBD1 covers 9 bases. CDR3 DNA: TGTGCCAGCAGGGGGGACAGGGACGACACTGAAGCTTTCTTT. This encodes CASRGDRDDTEAFF.